These 5 T cell receptor beta chains were sequenced from one sample in a study of shared clonotypes between healthy human individuals. TCRdb's copy holds only in-frame clones and misses some; the assay was immunoSEQ multiplex PCR. Of about 870,000 clones in the sample, 92% were seen once. Terminally differentiated effector memory CD45RA+ cells were left out of the naive CD8 fraction, which was CD45RO-negative and positively selected for CCR7. The sample was naive CD8+ T cells sorted from blood. The receptors shown here come from a man under 40 in good health.

In its sample, this clone was seen once. The chain employs TRBV7-9 and TRBJ1-4; no reliable D call. The germline gives CDR1 SEHNR, CDR2 FQNEAQ (reference sequence). Trimming took off 3 bases at V and 8 bases at J, with 10 bases between the two ends. This CDR3 spans 13 amino acids. The CDR3 protein is CASSLVRGEKLFF. CDR3 sequence (DNA): TGTGCCAGCAGCTTGGTGCGGGGAGAAAAACTGTTTTTT.

This chain joins TRBV27 and TRBJ2-3; no clear D gene. The germline CDR1 and CDR2 sequences are MNHEY and SMNVEV (reference sequence). This CDR3 has 11 amino acids. V lost 7 bases and J 4 bases, leaving 6 bases between the germline ends. The CDR3 DNA follows: TGTGCCAGCACGTCGGCAGATACGCAGTATTTT. It yields the protein CASTSADTQYF.

This chain connects TRBV14 to TRBJ1-1; tentative D call: TRBD1 (5 bases). The germline V gene has CDR1 SGHDN and CDR2 FVKESK. The CDR3 covers 15 residues. Trimming stripped 1 base from V and 0 bases from J, with 9 bases between. CDR3: CASSQVAGMNTEAFF. The CDR3 DNA sequence: TGTGCCAGCAGCCAAGTCGCAGGGATGAACACTGAAGCTTTCTTT.

This chain joins TRBV29-1 and TRBJ1-2; no reliable D call. Per germline, CDR1 SQVTM and CDR2 ANQGSEA. CDR3 length: 13 residues. V was clipped by 1 base and J by 6 bases, with 12 bases between them. The CDR3 sequence: CSVEGLEIDGYTF. The CDR3 nucleotides read TGCAGCGTTGAAGGCTTAGAGATAGATGGCTACACCTTC.

V usage is TRBV30 and J usage is TRBJ1-4; D gene unclear. The ends were cut back, 1 base at V and 8 bases at J, with 2 bases in the middle. The CDR3 loop spans 10 amino acids. The germline V gene encodes CDR1 GTSNPN and CDR2 SVGIG (reference sequence). The CDR3 DNA reads as TGTGCCTGGAGTGACGAAAAACTGTTTTTT. Protein sequence: CAWSDEKLFF.